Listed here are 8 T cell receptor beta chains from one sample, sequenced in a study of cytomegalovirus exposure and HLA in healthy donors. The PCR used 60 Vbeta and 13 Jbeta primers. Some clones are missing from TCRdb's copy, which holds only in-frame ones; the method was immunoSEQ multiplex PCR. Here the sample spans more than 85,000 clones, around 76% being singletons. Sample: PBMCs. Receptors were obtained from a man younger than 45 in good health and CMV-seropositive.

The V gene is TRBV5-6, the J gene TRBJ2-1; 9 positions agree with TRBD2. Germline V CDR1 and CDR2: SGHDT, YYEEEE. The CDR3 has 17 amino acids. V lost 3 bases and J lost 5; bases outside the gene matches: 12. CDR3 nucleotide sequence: TGTGCCAGCAGCTCAATGCGGGGGGGCGCTCGGAACAATGAGCAGTTCTTC. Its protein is CASSSMRGGARNNEQFF. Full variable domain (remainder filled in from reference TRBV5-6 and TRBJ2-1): DAGVTQSPTHLIKTRGQQVTLRCSPKSGHDTVSWYQQALGQGPQFIFQYYEEEERQRGNFPDRFSGHQFPNYSSELNVNALLLGDSALYLCASSSMRGGARNNEQFFGPGTRLTVL.

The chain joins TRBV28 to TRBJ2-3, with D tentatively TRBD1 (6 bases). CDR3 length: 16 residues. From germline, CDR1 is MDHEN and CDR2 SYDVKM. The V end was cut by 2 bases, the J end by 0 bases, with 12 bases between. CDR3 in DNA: TGTGCCAGCAGTTTAAGTGTGGGGGCCAGCACAGATACGCAGTATTTT. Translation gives CASSLSVGASTDTQYF.

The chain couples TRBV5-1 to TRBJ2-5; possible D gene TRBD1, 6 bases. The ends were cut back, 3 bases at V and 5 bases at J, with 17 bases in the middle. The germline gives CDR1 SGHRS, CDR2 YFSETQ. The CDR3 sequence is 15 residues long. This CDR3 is CASSSNGGHSETQYF. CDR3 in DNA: TGCGCCAGCAGCTCCAATGGGGGACATTCTGAGACCCAGTACTTC.

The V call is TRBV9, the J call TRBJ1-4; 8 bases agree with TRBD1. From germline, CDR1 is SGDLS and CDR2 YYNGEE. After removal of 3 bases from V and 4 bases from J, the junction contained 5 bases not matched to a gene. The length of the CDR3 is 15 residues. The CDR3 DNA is TGTGCCAGCAGCGAACGGACAGGGTTTAATGAAAAACTGTTTTTT. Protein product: CASSERTGFNEKLFF.

The CDR3 region has the DNA TGTGCCAGCTTCTGGACGGCCGGGGAGGAGTACGAGCAGTACTTC. It codes for CASFWTAGEEYEQYF. The chain is built from TRBV7-6 and TRBJ2-7; D may be TRBD2 (6 bases). The CDR3 loop spans 15 amino acids. Trimming cost V 8 bases and J 4 bases, with 21 bases left between them. Germline V lookup: CDR1 SGHVS, CDR2 FNYEAQ.

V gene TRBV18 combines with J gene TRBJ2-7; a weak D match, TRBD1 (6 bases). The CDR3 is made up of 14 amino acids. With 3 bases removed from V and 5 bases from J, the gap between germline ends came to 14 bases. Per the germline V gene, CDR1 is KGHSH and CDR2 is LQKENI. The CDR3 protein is CASSPPGDINEQYF. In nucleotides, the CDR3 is TGTGCCAGCTCACCCCCAGGGGACATAAACGAGCAGTACTTC. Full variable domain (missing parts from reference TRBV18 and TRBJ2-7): NAGVMQNPRHLVRRRGQEARLRCSPMKGHSHVYWYRQLPEEGLKFMVYLQKENIIDESGMPKERFSAEFPKEGPSILRIQQVVRGDSAAYFCASSPPGDINEQYFGPGTRLTVT.

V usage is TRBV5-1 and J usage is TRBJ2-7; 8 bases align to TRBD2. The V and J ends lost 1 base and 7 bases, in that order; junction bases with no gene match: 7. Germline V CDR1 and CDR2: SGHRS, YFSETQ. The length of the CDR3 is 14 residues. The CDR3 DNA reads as TGCGCCAGCAGCTTGCTGACGGGGGGGCGGGAGCAGTACTTC. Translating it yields CASSLLTGGREQYF.

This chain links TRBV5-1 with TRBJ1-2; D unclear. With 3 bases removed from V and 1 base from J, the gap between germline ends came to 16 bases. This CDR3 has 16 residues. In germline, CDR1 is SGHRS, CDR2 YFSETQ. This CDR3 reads CASSSVQSTLNYGYTF. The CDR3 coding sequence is TGCGCCAGCAGCTCAGTTCAAAGTACCCTTAACTATGGCTACACCTTC.